This entry features one T cell receptor beta chain sequence. The target antigen is unknown. The sample is drawn from a study of T cell responses to AZD1222 COVID-19 vaccine. Findings and caveats of the study: Among vaccine-associated CD4 TCRs, coverage spanned spike, with dominance at 160-218 and 743-854.

This CDR3 comprises 12 residues. The V gene lost 2 bases and the J gene lost 5 bases, with 7 bases spanning the gap. The germline CDR1 and CDR2 sequences are SGHDT and YYEEEE. Measured with immunoSEQ multiplex PCR; TCRdb has only the in-frame clones, and not every one. The repertoire holds tens of thousands of clones, with roughly 89% as singletons. Sequenced here: peripheral blood, sampled 28 days after the second AZD1222 dose. This TCR derives from an adult who received the AZD1222 COVID-19 vaccine. The chain uses TRBV5-6 and TRBJ1-2; D is unresolved. The CDR3 protein is CASSLSSYGYTF. Here the CDR3 DNA reads TGTGCCAGCAGCTTAAGTTCATATGGCTACACCTTC.